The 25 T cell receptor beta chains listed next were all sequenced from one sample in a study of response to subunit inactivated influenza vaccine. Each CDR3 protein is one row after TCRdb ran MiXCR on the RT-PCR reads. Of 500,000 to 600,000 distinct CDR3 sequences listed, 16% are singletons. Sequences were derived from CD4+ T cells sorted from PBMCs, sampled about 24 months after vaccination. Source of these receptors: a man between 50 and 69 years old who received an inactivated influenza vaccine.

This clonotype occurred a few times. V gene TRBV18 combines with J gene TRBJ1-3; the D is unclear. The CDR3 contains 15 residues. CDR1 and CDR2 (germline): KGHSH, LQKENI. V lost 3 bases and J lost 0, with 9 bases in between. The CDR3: CASSPWRNSGNTIYF. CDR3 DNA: TGTGCCAGCTCACCGTGGAGAAACTCTGGAAACACCATATATTTT.

CDR3 bases: TGCAGCGTTGAAGTGGGGGCGGGAGAGACCCAGTACTTC. This sequence encodes CSVEVGAGETQYF. This rearrangement joins TRBV29-1 to TRBJ2-5, with a possible D match to TRBD1 (6 bases). Germline V gene lookup returns CDR1 SQVTM and CDR2 ANQGSEA. Trimming removed 1 base at V and 4 bases at J, with 10 bases between. The CDR3 consists of 13 residues. The full variable domain, rest sourced from reference TRBV29-1 and TRBJ2-5, is SAVISQKPSRDICQRGTSLTIQCQVDSQVTMMFWYRQQPGQSLTLIATANQGSEATYESGFVIDKFPISRPNLTFSTLTVSNMSPEDSSIYLCSVEVGAGETQYFGPGTRLLVL.

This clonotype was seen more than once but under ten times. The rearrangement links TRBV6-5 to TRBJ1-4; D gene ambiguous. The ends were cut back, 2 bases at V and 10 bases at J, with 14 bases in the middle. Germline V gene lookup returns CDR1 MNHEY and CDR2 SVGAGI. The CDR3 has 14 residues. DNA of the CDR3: TGTGCCAGCAGTTACGGGCCGCGGGGTCCAAAACTGTTTTTT. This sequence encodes CASSYGPRGPKLFF.

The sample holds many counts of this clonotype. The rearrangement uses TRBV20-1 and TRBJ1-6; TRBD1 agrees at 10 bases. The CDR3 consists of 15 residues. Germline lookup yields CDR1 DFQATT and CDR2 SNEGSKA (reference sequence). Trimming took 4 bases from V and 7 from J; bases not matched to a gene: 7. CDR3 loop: CSAIIRDRGNSPLHF. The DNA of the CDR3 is TGCAGTGCTATTATCCGGGACAGGGGAAATTCACCCCTCCACTTT.

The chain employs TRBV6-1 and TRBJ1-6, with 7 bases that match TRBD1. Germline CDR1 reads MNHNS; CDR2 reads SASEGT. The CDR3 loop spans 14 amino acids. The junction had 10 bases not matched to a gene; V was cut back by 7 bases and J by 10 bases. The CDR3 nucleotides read TGTGCCAGCATCAAGGGACAGCCCAACTCACCCCTCCACTTT. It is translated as CASIKGQPNSPLHF.

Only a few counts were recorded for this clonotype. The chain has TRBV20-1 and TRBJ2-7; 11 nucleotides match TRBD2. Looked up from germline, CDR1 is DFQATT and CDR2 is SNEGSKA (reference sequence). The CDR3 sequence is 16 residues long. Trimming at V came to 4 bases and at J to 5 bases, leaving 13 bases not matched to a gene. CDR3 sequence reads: CSANSLAGGPSDEQYF. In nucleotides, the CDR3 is TGCAGTGCTAATAGCTTAGCGGGAGGGCCCTCTGACGAGCAGTACTTC.

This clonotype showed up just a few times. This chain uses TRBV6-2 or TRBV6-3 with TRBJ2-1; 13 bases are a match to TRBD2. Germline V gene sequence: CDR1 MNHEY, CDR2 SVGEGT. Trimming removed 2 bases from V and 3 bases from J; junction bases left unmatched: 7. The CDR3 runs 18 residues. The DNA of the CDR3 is TGTGCCAGCAGTTACGCCCGACTAGCGGGGGGAATCTACAATGAGCAGTTCTTC. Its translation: CASSYARLAGGIYNEQFF.

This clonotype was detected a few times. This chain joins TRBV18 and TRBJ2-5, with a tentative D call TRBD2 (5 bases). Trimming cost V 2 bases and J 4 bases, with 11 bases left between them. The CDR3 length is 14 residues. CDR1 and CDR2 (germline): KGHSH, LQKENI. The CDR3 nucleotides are TGTGCCAGCTCACCAGGGAGAGTCTTAGAGACCCAGTACTTC. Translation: CASSPGRVLETQYF.

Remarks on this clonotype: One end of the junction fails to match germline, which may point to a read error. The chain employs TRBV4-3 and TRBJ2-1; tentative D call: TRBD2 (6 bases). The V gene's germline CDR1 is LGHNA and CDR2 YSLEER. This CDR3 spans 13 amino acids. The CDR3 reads CASSQELGRQQLF. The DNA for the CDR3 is TGCGCCAGCAGCCAAGAACTAGGGAGGCAGCAGTTATTC.

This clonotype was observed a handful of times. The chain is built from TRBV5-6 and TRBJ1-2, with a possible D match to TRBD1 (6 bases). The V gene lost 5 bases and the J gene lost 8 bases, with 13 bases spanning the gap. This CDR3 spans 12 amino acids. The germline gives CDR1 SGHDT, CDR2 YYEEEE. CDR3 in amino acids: CASRRGNEGYTF. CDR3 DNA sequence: TGTGCCAGCAGGAGGGGGAATGAGGGCTACACCTTC.

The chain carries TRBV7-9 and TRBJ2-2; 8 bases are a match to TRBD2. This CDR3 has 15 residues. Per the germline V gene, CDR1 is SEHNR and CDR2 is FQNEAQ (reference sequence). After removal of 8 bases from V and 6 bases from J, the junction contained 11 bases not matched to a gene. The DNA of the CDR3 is TGTGCCAGCGCCCCCTTAGCGGGAAGTCCCGGGGAGCTGTTTTTT. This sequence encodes CASAPLAGSPGELFF.

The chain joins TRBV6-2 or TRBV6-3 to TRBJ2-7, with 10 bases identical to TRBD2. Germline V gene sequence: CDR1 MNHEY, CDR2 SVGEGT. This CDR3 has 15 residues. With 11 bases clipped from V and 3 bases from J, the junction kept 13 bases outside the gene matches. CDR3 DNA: TGTGCCTCCAACGACCTAGCGGGGGACCACTACGAGCAGTACTTC. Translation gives CASNDLAGDHYEQYF.

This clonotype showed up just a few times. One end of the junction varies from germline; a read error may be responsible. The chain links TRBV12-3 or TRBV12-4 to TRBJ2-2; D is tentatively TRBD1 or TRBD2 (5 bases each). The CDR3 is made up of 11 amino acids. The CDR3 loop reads CASRTTGDLFF. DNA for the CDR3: TGTGCCAGCAGGACCACCGGGGACCTGTTTTTT.

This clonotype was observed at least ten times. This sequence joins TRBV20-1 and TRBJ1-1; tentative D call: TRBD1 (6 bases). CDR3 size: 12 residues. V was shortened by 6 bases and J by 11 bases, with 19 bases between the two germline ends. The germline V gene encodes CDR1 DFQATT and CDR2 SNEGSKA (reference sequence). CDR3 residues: CSARDTDSRAFF. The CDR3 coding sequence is TGCAGTGCCCGGGACACGGATTCTAGGGCTTTCTTT.

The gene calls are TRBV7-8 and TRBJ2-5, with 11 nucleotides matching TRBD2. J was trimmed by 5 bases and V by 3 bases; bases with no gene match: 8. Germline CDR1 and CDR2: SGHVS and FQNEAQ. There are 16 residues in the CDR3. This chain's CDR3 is CASSFPLASGGETQYF. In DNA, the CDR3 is TGTGCCAGCAGCTTCCCACTCGCTAGCGGGGGGGAGACCCAGTACTTC.

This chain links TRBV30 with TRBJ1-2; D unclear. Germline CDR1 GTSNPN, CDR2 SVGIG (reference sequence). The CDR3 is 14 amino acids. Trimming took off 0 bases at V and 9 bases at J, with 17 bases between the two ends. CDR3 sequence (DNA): TGTGCCTGGAGTGTACGTTCCCAGTCGTGGAGCTACACCTTC. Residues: CAWSVRSQSWSYTF.

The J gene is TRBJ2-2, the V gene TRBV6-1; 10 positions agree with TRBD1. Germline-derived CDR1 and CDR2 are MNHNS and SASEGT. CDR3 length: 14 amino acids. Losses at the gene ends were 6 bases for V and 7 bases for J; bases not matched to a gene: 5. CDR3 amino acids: CASSIRDRGGELFF. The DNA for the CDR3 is TGTGCCAGCAGCATCCGGGACAGGGGCGGGGAGCTGTTTTTT.

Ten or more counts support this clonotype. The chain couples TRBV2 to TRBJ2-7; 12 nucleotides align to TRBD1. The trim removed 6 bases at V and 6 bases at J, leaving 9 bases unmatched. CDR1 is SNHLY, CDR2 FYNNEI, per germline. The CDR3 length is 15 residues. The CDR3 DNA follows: TGTGCCAGCAGAACCACCGGGACAGGGGGCCGCGAGCAGTACTTC. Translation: CASRTTGTGGREQYF.

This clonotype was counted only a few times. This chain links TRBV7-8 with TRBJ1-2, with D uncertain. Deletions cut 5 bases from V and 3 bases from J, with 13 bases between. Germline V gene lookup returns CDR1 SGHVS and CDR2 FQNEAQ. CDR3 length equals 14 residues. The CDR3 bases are TGTGCCAGCAGCCGAAGAGGCGGAGACTATGGCTACACCTTC. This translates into CASSRRGGDYGYTF.

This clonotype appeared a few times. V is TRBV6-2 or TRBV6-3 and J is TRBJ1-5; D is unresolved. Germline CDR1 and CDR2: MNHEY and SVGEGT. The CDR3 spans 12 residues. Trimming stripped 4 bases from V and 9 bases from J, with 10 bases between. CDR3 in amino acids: CASSSLSAPQHF. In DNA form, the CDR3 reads TGTGCCAGCAGTTCTCTGTCGGCGCCCCAGCATTTT.

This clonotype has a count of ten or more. The CDR3 coding sequence is TGTGCCAGCAGTTTAGCGTCGATCACCAATGAGCAGTTCTTC. Translating it yields CASSLASITNEQFF. The J gene is TRBJ2-1, the V gene TRBV12-3 or TRBV12-4; D is unclear. CDR3 size: 14 residues. V was pared by 0 bases and J by 6 bases, with 9 bases between.

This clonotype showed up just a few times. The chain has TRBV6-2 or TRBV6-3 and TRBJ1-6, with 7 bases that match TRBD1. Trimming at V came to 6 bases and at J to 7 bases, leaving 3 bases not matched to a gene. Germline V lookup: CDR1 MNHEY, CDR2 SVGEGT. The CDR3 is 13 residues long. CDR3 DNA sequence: TGTGCCAGCAGACAGGGGAACAATTCACCCCTCCACTTT. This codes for CASRQGNNSPLHF.

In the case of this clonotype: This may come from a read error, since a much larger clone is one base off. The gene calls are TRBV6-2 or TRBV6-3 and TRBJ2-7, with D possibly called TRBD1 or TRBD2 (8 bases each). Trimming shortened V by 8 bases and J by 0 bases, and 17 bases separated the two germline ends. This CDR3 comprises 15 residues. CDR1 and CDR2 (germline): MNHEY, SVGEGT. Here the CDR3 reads CASCRTGTSSYEQYF. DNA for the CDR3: TGTGCCAGCTGCCGGACAGGGACTAGCTCCTACGAGCAGTACTTC.

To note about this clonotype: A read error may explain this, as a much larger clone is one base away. CDR3 DNA sequence: TGTGCCAGCAGCCCGGACGGACAATATGGCTACACCTTC. Protein: CASSPDGQYGYTF. The V and J genes are TRBV11-2 and TRBJ1-2, with TRBD1 as a possible D gene (5 bases). The V end was cut by 5 bases, the J end by 5 bases, with 12 bases between. Germline CDR1 reads SGHAT; CDR2 reads FQNNGV. The CDR3 sequence is 13 residues long.

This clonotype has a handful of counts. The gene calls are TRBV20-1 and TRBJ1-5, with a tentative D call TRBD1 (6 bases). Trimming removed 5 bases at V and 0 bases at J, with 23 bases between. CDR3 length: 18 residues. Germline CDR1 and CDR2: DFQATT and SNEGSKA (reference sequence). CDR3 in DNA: TGCAGTGCTGGGCGGGCCCTGACAGGAGAGTATAGCAATCAGCCCCAGCATTTT. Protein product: CSAGRALTGEYSNQPQHF.